The T cell receptor (beta chain) described here comes from a study of T cell responses to AZD1222 COVID-19 vaccine. Produced via immunoSEQ multiplex PCR; TCRdb's table is partial and in-frame only. The data show some 180,000 clones, around 90% seen once. Germline-derived CDR1 and CDR2 are PRHDT and FYEKMQ (reference sequence). The CDR3 covers 16 residues. After removal of 3 bases from V and 5 bases from J, the junction contained 8 bases not matched to a gene. The chain uses TRBV13 and TRBJ2-5, with 11 bases that match TRBD2. The sample consisted of peripheral blood, taken 28 days after the second AZD1222 dose. The source is an adult who received the AZD1222 COVID-19 vaccine. CDR3 region: CASSFRLAGTLETQYF. CDR3 coding DNA: TGTGCCAGCAGCTTTAGACTAGCGGGGACCTTGGAGACCCAGTACTTC.